These 10 T cell receptor beta chains were all obtained from the same sample, sequenced in a study of T cell responses to AZD1222 COVID-19 vaccine. Sequencing was performed with immunoSEQ multiplex PCR; in TCRdb, only in-frame clones are kept and a portion is missing. The sample includes fewer than 200,000 clones, about 92% of them seen just once. Sequences were derived from peripheral blood, sampled on day 0 of AZD1222 vaccination. These TCRs come from an adult in good health.

The chain carries TRBV5-1 and TRBJ1-3; D ambiguous. CDR3 length: 13 amino acids. With 6 bases removed from V and 8 bases from J, the gap between germline ends came to 15 bases. Germline CDR1 reads SGHRS; CDR2 reads YFSETQ. The CDR3 is CASNTPGGDTIYF. The CDR3, as DNA: TGCGCCAGCAACACGCCCGGCGGGGACACCATATATTTT.

This chain links TRBV21-1 with TRBJ1-3. TRBV21-1 is shown as a pseudogene. This CDR3 region has 16 residues. As DNA, the CDR3 is TGTGCCAGCAGCAAAGCGGGGTCAACCTCTGGAAACACCATATATTTT. It encodes CASSKAGSTSGNTIYF.

A single count supports this clone. This rearrangement joins TRBV2 to TRBJ1-1; unclear D gene. CDR1 SNHLY and CDR2 FYNNEI come from the germline V gene. With 4 bases removed from V and 5 bases from J, the gap between germline ends came to 8 bases. The CDR3 is 12 amino acids. This CDR3 is CASSAGGTEAFF. CDR3 DNA: TGTGCCAGCAGTGCCGGCGGGACTGAAGCTTTCTTT.

This chain uses TRBV5-6 with TRBJ2-7, with 7 bases identical to TRBD1. Germline V gene data show CDR1 as SGHDT and CDR2 as YYEEEE. The CDR3 consists of 13 residues. The V gene end was trimmed by 4 bases and the J gene end by 1 base; junction bases not matched to a gene: 2. The CDR3 coding sequence is TGTGCCAGCAGCAAGACAGGGTCCTACGAGCAGTACTTC. Protein: CASSKTGSYEQYF.

The rearrangement links TRBV2 to TRBJ2-3; 13 bases are a match to TRBD2. Trimming removed 2 bases from V and 2 bases from J; junction bases left unmatched: 7. Germline-derived CDR1 and CDR2 are SNHLY and FYNNEI. This CDR3 has 18 residues. CDR3 residues: CASSEMGTSGAFTDTQYF. The DNA for the CDR3 is TGTGCCAGCAGTGAAATGGGGACTAGCGGGGCTTTCACAGATACGCAGTATTTT.

This chain connects TRBV28 to TRBJ2-7; 9 bases match TRBD2. Germline CDR1 MDHEN, CDR2 SYDVKM. The CDR3 has 15 amino acids. With V trimmed by 1 base and J by 6 bases, 7 bases remained unmatched. CDR3 bases: TGTGCCAGCAGTTTATCACGGGCGGGGGGGCCCGAGCAGTACTTC. Protein: CASSLSRAGGPEQYF. The whole variable domain, filled in from reference TRBV28 and TRBJ2-7, reads DVKVTQSSRYLVKRTGEKVFLECVQDMDHENMFWYRQDPGLGLRLIYFSYDVKMKEKGDIPEGYSVSREKKERFSLILESASTNQTSMYLCASSLSRAGGPEQYFGPGTRLTVT.

The gene calls are TRBV19 and TRBJ1-1; D may be TRBD1 (5 bases). V shed 3 bases and J shed 11 bases, with 13 bases lying between them. This CDR3 has 12 residues. CDR1 and CDR2 from the germline V gene are LNHDA and SQIVND (reference sequence). CDR3 sequence reads: CASSIHRKGAFF. In DNA, the CDR3 is TGTGCCAGTAGTATCCACAGGAAGGGGGCTTTCTTT.

V and J are TRBV5-1 and TRBJ1-2; the D is unclear. The V end lost 0 bases, the J end lost 0 bases, and 3 bases lay between the germline ends. CDR1 is SGHRS, CDR2 YFSETQ, per germline. The CDR3 is 13 amino acids. CDR3 protein: CASSLEANYGYTF. DNA of the CDR3: TGCGCCAGCAGCTTGGAAGCTAACTATGGCTACACCTTC.

The chain couples TRBV30 to TRBJ1-1; D is ambiguous. Germline CDR1 is GTSNPN and CDR2 is SVGIG (reference sequence). CDR3 length: 16 amino acids. Between the trimmed V and J ends, which lost 4 bases and 0 bases, there was a span of 18 bases. CDR3 protein: CAWISGEGFVNTEAFF. Here the CDR3 DNA reads TGTGCCTGGATATCTGGGGAGGGTTTTGTGAACACTGAAGCTTTCTTT.

The V gene is TRBV3-1 (or the pseudogene TRBV3-2), the J gene TRBJ2-7; D is ambiguous. V lost 0 bases, J lost 3 bases, and 6 bases lay in between. The CDR3 consists of 13 residues. Germline V gene data show CDR1 as LGHDT and CDR2 as YNNKEL (reference sequence). CDR3 loop: CASSQDLDYEQYF. The DNA for the CDR3 is TGTGCCAGCAGCCAAGATCTGGACTACGAGCAGTACTTC.